Shown below are 25 T cell receptor beta chains from a single sample sequenced in a study of blood T cell repertoires in COVID-19 (dated by TCRdb to the early 2020s). Library generation was performed with the immunoSEQ multiplex PCR assay. TCRdb re-hosts the immuneACCESS table, in-frame sequences only. Its copies lack some clones; in the studies checked, an unresolved V gene accounts for under half of them, and the cause for the rest is not known. Counted in this sample were 200,000 to 250,000 clones; around 82% of them appeared once. 9.5% to 15% of the sample is held by the ten biggest clonotypes. The sequenced sample consisted of peripheral blood. The receptor source for this set is a human donor in a cohort sampled during active COVID-19.

This clone was seen a handful of times. CDR3 region: CASSPRGGLDTQYF. Here the CDR3 DNA reads TGTGCCAGCAGCCCCCGGGGGGGCCTGGATACGCAGTATTTT. The rearrangement joins TRBV5-4 to TRBJ2-3; 8 nucleotides line up with TRBD2. The CDR3 spans 14 residues. The J segment lost 6 bases and the V segment lost 4 bases, leaving 7 bases of the junction unmatched. The germline gives CDR1 SGHNT, CDR2 YYREEE (reference sequence).

J is TRBJ2-3 and V is TRBV5-5; 9 bases line up with TRBD1. Germline CDR1 and CDR2: SGHKS and YYEKEE (reference sequence). With 0 bases clipped from V and 4 bases from J, the junction kept 9 bases outside the gene matches. The CDR3 is made up of 17 amino acids. The CDR3: CASSLAWGQGSPDTQYF. The CDR3 nucleotides read TGTGCCAGCAGCTTGGCTTGGGGACAGGGATCCCCAGATACGCAGTATTTT.

V gene TRBV5-6 combines with J gene TRBJ2-3, with TRBD1 as a possible D gene (6 bases). V lost 2 bases, J lost 6 bases, and 13 bases lay in between. CDR1 and CDR2 (germline): SGHDT, YYEEEE. There are 14 residues in the CDR3. CDR3 sequence (DNA): TGTGCCAGCAGCTTAGGACAAACAGGGGATACGCAGTATTTT. Translated: CASSLGQTGDTQYF.

The chain's CDR3 is CASSAQGAGELFF. CDR3 bases: TGTGCCAGCAGCGCACAGGGGGCTGGGGAGCTGTTTTTT. The chain uses TRBV14 and TRBJ2-2, with 9 bases identical to TRBD1. Germline V gene lookup returns CDR1 SGHDN and CDR2 FVKESK. V was clipped by 5 bases and J by 8 bases; unmatched bases: 3. The CDR3 covers 13 residues.

The J gene is TRBJ2-7, the V gene TRBV18; the D gene is possibly TRBD1 (6 bases). CDR3 size: 16 residues. With 0 bases removed from V and 4 bases from J, the gap between germline ends came to 16 bases. Germline CDR1 and CDR2: KGHSH and LQKENI. The DNA for the CDR3 is TGTGCCAGCTCACCACCGAATCGACAGGTGGGGTACGAGCAGTACTTC. Protein: CASSPPNRQVGYEQYF.

The gene calls are TRBV3-1 (or the pseudogene TRBV3-2) and TRBJ2-4, with D possibly TRBD1 on 6 matching bases. V lost 2 bases to trimming and J lost 8 bases, with 16 bases between them. The germline V gene has CDR1 LGHDT and CDR2 YNNKEL (reference sequence). The CDR3 runs 15 residues. CDR3: CASSQWTEKEDIQYF. The CDR3 bases are TGTGCCAGCAGCCAATGGACAGAGAAGGAGGACATTCAGTACTTC.

V and J are TRBV5-1 and TRBJ2-5, with D maybe TRBD2 (5 bases). Germline lookup yields CDR1 SGHRS and CDR2 YFSETQ. Deletions cut 7 bases from V and 5 bases from J, with 21 bases between. The CDR3 is made up of 15 amino acids. This chain's CDR3 is CASGAGPSERETQYF. In nucleotides, the CDR3 is TGCGCCAGCGGTGCGGGTCCCTCAGAGCGGGAGACCCAGTACTTC.

The rearrangement uses TRBV2 and TRBJ1-2; 10 nucleotides line up with TRBD1. J lost 6 bases, V lost 5 bases, and 12 bases had no gene match. This CDR3 region has 16 residues. Germline values: CDR1 SNHLY, CDR2 FYNNEI. The DNA of the CDR3 is TGTGCCAGCAGTCGGGAGGGGACAGGGGTGAGGGATGGCTACACCTTC. This sequence encodes CASSREGTGVRDGYTF.

The chain carries TRBV27 and TRBJ1-5, with D possibly being TRBD1 (6 bases). Per germline, CDR1 MNHEY and CDR2 SMNVEV (reference sequence). The CDR3 consists of 14 residues. Between the trimmed V and J ends, which lost 5 bases and 7 bases, there was a span of 15 bases. CDR3: CASSRTQGRQPQHF. Here the CDR3 DNA reads TGTGCCAGCAGTCGTACACAGGGCAGACAGCCCCAGCATTTT.

V is TRBV5-1 and J is TRBJ2-3, with a weak D call TRBD1 (5 bases). Trimming pared 8 bases from V and 2 bases from J, leaving 12 bases between. The germline CDR1 and CDR2 sequences are SGHRS and YFSETQ. The CDR3 loop spans 13 amino acids. The CDR3, as DNA: TGCGCCAGTACAGGCTCGTACACAGATACGCAGTATTTT. Amino acid sequence: CASTGSYTDTQYF.

The V call is TRBV9, the J call TRBJ1-3; possible D gene TRBD1, 6 bases. The CDR3 totals 14 residues. Germline CDR1 is SGDLS and CDR2 is YYNGEE. V dropped 3 bases and J dropped 1 base, with 8 bases sitting between them. Here the CDR3 DNA reads TGTGCCAGCAGCGAAACAGGGTCTGGAAACACCATATATTTT. Protein: CASSETGSGNTIYF.

The chain combines TRBV3-1 (or the pseudogene TRBV3-2) with TRBJ2-7, with 8 positions matching TRBD1. Germline trimming cut 5 bases from V and 4 bases from J; bases unmatched to any gene: 7. The CDR3 has 14 residues. Germline V gene data show CDR1 as LGHDT and CDR2 as YNNKEL (reference sequence). The chain's CDR3 is CASSDWTGKYEQYF. CDR3 DNA: TGTGCCAGCAGCGATTGGACAGGGAAATACGAGCAGTACTTC.

Only a few counts were recorded for this clone. The rearrangement uses TRBV5-4 and TRBJ1-2, with D maybe TRBD1 (5 bases). The germline V and J ends were trimmed by 3 bases and 8 bases, with 11 bases remaining between them. Germline-derived CDR1 and CDR2 are SGHNT and YYREEE (reference sequence). The length of the CDR3 is 12 residues. CDR3 bases: TGTGCCAGCAGCTCGACAGTATTCGGCTACACCTTC. It encodes CASSSTVFGYTF.

The chain combines TRBV5-1 with TRBJ2-3, with TRBD2 matching 8 bases. Trimming took 3 bases from V and 2 from J; bases not matched to a gene: 2. Germline CDR1 is SGHRS and CDR2 is YFSETQ. This CDR3 has 14 amino acids. This chain's CDR3 is CASSSGGATDTQYF. Written as DNA, the CDR3 is TGCGCCAGCAGCTCGGGGGGGGCCACAGATACGCAGTATTTT.

Here the CDR3 reads CASCRESGTDTQYF. The CDR3 DNA follows: TGCGCCAGCTGTCGAGAGTCCGGCACAGATACGCAGTATTTT. The gene calls are TRBV5-1 and TRBJ2-3, with D unresolved. V lost 7 bases, J lost 1 base, and 13 bases lay in between. The CDR3 consists of 14 residues. Germline V CDR1 and CDR2: SGHRS, YFSETQ.

This clone was detected a few times. The V gene is TRBV10-3, the J gene TRBJ2-7; 15 positions match TRBD2. The CDR3 totals 16 residues. After removal of 11 bases from V and 1 base from J, the junction contained 9 bases not matched to a gene. Germline V gives CDR1 ENHRY, CDR2 SYGVKD. CDR3 nucleotide sequence: TGTGCCTCTCGGGGACTAGCGGGAGGAATGTCCTACGAGCAGTACTTC. Translated, it gives CASRGLAGGMSYEQYF.

The chain combines TRBV9 with TRBJ1-2, with D perhaps TRBD1 (6 bases). Germline V gene data show CDR1 as SGDLS and CDR2 as YYNGEE. V dropped 4 bases and J dropped 4 bases, with 17 bases sitting between them. The CDR3 spans 15 residues. The CDR3 DNA is TGTGCCAGCAGCCCCGAGGGGGGGCGCATCTATGGCTACACCTTC. Translating gives CASSPEGGRIYGYTF.

This clone was detected only once. V usage is TRBV7-2 and J usage is TRBJ2-4; TRBD2 matches at 8 bases. Germline V gene lookup returns CDR1 SGHTA and CDR2 FQGNSA. V shed 5 bases, J shed 6 bases, and the junction held 6 bases outside the gene matches. This CDR3 comprises 14 residues. CDR3 DNA sequence: TGTGCCAGCAGCCCCGGGACTAGGGTAAACATTCAGTACTTC. It encodes CASSPGTRVNIQYF.

The rearrangement uses TRBV30 and TRBJ2-7, with D maybe TRBD1 (7 bases). The CDR3 has 14 amino acids. CDR1 and CDR2 from the germline V gene are GTSNPN and SVGIG (reference sequence). V was pared by 2 bases and J by 0 bases, with 11 bases between. CDR3 in amino acids: CAWSPGGPSYEQYF. CDR3 DNA: TGTGCCTGGAGTCCAGGGGGGCCCTCCTACGAGCAGTACTTC.

This clone was detected once. The chain uses TRBV11-2 and TRBJ2-1; TRBD1 might be the D (6 bases). The CDR3 runs to 14 residues. The germline gives CDR1 SGHAT, CDR2 FQNNGV. The V end lost 0 bases, the J end lost 8 bases, and 11 bases lay between the germline ends. The CDR3 is CASSLEDPGDEQFF. DNA of the CDR3: TGTGCCAGCAGCTTAGAGGACCCAGGGGATGAGCAGTTCTTC.

The J gene is TRBJ1-4, the V gene TRBV5-5, with unresolved D. The germline CDR1 and CDR2 sequences are SGHKS and YYEKEE (reference sequence). This CDR3 has 14 amino acids. The V and J ends lost 2 bases and 8 bases respectively, with 13 bases between them. The CDR3 is CASSFDAGGEKLFF. DNA for the CDR3: TGTGCCAGCAGCTTTGATGCGGGCGGGGAAAAACTGTTTTTT.

The J gene is TRBJ2-3, the V gene TRBV12-5, with 7 bases identical to TRBD1. The CDR3 sequence is 13 residues long. The V gene end was trimmed by 6 bases and the J gene end by 3 bases; junction bases not matched to a gene: 3. Germline V lookup: CDR1 LGHNT, CDR2 FRNRAP. This chain's CDR3 is CASGMDRTDTQYF. The CDR3 DNA is TGTGCTAGTGGGATGGACAGGACAGATACGCAGTATTTT.

The V call is TRBV28, the J call TRBJ1-1; D uncertain. The CDR3 runs 12 residues. V was clipped by 1 base and J by 8 bases, with 8 bases between them. Germline V lookup: CDR1 MDHEN, CDR2 SYDVKM. DNA of the CDR3: TGTGCCAGCAGTTTATTGGGAGGGGAAGCTTTCTTT. Amino acid sequence: CASSLLGGEAFF.

The CDR3 loop is CASSLAYRDEQYF. The DNA of the CDR3 is TGTGCCAGCAGCTTAGCTTACAGGGATGAGCAGTACTTC. The genes are TRBV11-1 and TRBJ2-7; D is perhaps TRBD1 (6 bases). The germline V gene has CDR1 SGHAT and CDR2 FQDESV (reference sequence). V was pared by 0 bases and J by 7 bases, with 10 bases between. The CDR3 contains 13 residues. Complete variable domain (other parts from reference TRBV11-1 and TRBJ2-7): EAEVAQSPRYKITEKSQAVAFWCDPISGHATLYWYRQILGQGPELLVQFQDESVVDDSQLPKDRFSAERLKGVDSTLKIQPAELGDSAMYLCASSLAYRDEQYFGPGTRLTVT.

V and J are TRBV5-4 and TRBJ2-7; a weak D match, TRBD1 (6 bases). CDR1 SGHNT and CDR2 YYREEE come from the germline V gene (reference sequence). This CDR3 comprises 14 residues. The ends were cut back, 3 bases at V and 0 bases at J, with 10 bases in the middle. In DNA, the CDR3 is TGTGCCAGCAGCTCGGGACACCTCTCCTACGAGCAGTACTTC. It is translated as CASSSGHLSYEQYF.